This passage covers 29 T cell receptor beta chains from one sample sequenced in a study of shared clonotypes between healthy human individuals. Sequencing used immunoSEQ multiplex PCR; TCRdb keeps in-frame clones, though not all of them. The sample contains some 980,000 clones, about 80% of which appear only once. The material sequenced was memory CD4+ T cells sorted from blood. Described subset: CD45RA-negative fraction. The receptors derive from a man between 18 and 35 years old in good health.

The chain couples TRBV7-2 to TRBJ2-7, with 7 bases aligning to TRBD2. J was trimmed by 3 bases and V by 1 base; bases with no gene match: 9. The CDR3 spans 16 residues. Germline lookup yields CDR1 SGHTA and CDR2 FQGNSA. Here the CDR3 DNA reads TGTGCCAGCAGCTTAGTAAGCGGGATAATTAGCTACGAGCAGTACTTC. Translating it yields CASSLVSGIISYEQYF.

V gene TRBV4-3 combines with J gene TRBJ2-3; perhaps TRBD2 as D (6 bases). Trimming stripped 0 bases from V and 4 bases from J, with 8 bases between. CDR3 length equals 14 residues. Germline loops: CDR1 LGHNA, CDR2 YSLEER. CDR3 sequence (DNA): TGCGCCAGCAGCCAAGACTGGGGGGCAGATACGCAGTATTTT. Translation gives CASSQDWGADTQYF.

The chain is built from TRBV27 and TRBJ2-7, with 8 nucleotides matching TRBD1. The CDR3 length is 16 residues. After removal of 2 bases from V and 6 bases from J, the junction contained 12 bases not matched to a gene. The germline V gene encodes CDR1 MNHEY and CDR2 SMNVEV (reference sequence). CDR3 DNA sequence: TGTGCCAGCAGTTTAGTCCCGAGACAGGGGAACTTCGAGCAGTACTTC. Its translation is CASSLVPRQGNFEQYF.

The rearrangement joins TRBV7-2 to TRBJ2-7, with 7 nucleotides matching TRBD2. After removal of 5 bases from V and 2 bases from J, the junction contained 6 bases not matched to a gene. The CDR3 is 14 amino acids. CDR1 and CDR2 (germline): SGHTA, FQGNSA. CDR3 nucleotide sequence: TGTGCCAGCAGCAGAACTAGCGTACCCTACGAGCAGTACTTC. Translation: CASSRTSVPYEQYF.

The rearrangement uses TRBV5-1 and TRBJ2-5; the match to TRBD1 covers 10 bases. The CDR3 totals 16 residues. Trimming removed 0 bases from V and 4 bases from J; junction bases left unmatched: 6. Germline CDR1 is SGHRS and CDR2 is YFSETQ. CDR3 DNA sequence: TGCGCCAGCAGCTTGGTGGGACAGGGGAGCGGAGAGACCCAGTACTTC. Residues: CASSLVGQGSGETQYF.

V and J are TRBV7-8 and TRBJ2-7; TRBD2 matches 10 bases. This CDR3 is 17 amino acids long. Germline V CDR1 and CDR2: SGHVS, FQNEAQ. Trimming removed 2 bases from V and 3 bases from J; junction bases left unmatched: 10. CDR3 in amino acids: CASSLKLAGVKNYEQYF. CDR3 in DNA: TGTGCCAGCAGCTTAAAGCTAGCGGGAGTAAAGAACTACGAGCAGTACTTC.

The count of this clone is one. This chain joins TRBV28 and TRBJ2-7; 9 bases map to TRBD2. Germline V lookup: CDR1 MDHEN, CDR2 SYDVKM. V shed 6 bases and J 6 bases; nucleotides not matched to a gene: 9. The CDR3 length is 14 residues. CDR3 region: CASSGAGGIPEQYF. The CDR3 bases are TGTGCCAGCAGCGGGGCGGGGGGGATACCCGAGCAGTACTTC.

The rearrangement joins TRBV7-2 to TRBJ1-5; D unclear. Trimming pared 5 bases from V and 0 bases from J, leaving 11 bases between. The CDR3 runs to 15 residues. Germline V lookup: CDR1 SGHTA, CDR2 FQGNSA. The CDR3 region has the DNA TGTGCCAGCAGCACCACTCCCCATAGCAATCAGCCCCAGCATTTT. Protein: CASSTTPHSNQPQHF.

The gene calls are TRBV5-1 and TRBJ1-2; no clear D. This CDR3 is 15 amino acids long. Trimming left V 5 bases short and J 1 base short, with 15 bases between. Per the germline V gene, CDR1 is SGHRS and CDR2 is YFSETQ. This CDR3 is CASRPAPGFNYGYTF. The CDR3 region has the DNA TGCGCCAGCAGACCTGCGCCAGGTTTTAACTATGGCTACACCTTC.

This rearrangement joins TRBV18 to TRBJ2-1; D uncertain. V gave up 0 bases and J gave up 10 bases, with 16 bases separating them. Germline CDR1 KGHSH, CDR2 LQKENI. The CDR3 totals 15 residues. CDR3 coding DNA: TGTGCCAGCTCACCACCGGATATCGTCGAGGAGGAGCAGTTCTTC. It specifies CASSPPDIVEEEQFF.

The DNA of the CDR3 is TGCGCCAGCAGCTTGGATATAGGGCCGCAAGAGACCCAGTACTTC. It translates to CASSLDIGPQETQYF. V and J are TRBV5-1 and TRBJ2-5; D remains ambiguous. The germline V and J ends were trimmed by 0 bases and 2 bases, with 11 bases remaining between them. The CDR3 spans 15 residues. Per the germline V gene, CDR1 is SGHRS and CDR2 is YFSETQ. The full variable domain, with the rest looked up from reference TRBV5-1 and TRBJ2-5, is KAGVTQTPRYLIKTRGQQVTLSCSPISGHRSVSWYQQTPGQGLQFLFEYFSETQRNKGNFPGRFSGRQFSNSRSEMNVSTLELGDSALYLCASSLDIGPQETQYFGPGTRLLVL.

The chain joins TRBV5-1 to TRBJ1-2; D remains unclear. V was shortened by 4 bases and J by 8 bases, with 18 bases between the two germline ends. The CDR3 contains 14 residues. Germline V gene data show CDR1 as SGHRS and CDR2 as YFSETQ. The CDR3 nucleotides are TGCGCCAGCAGCCCCCGAGAACGGGCGGGGGGCTACACCTTC. It encodes CASSPRERAGGYTF.

J is TRBJ1-6 and V is TRBV19; 9 bases align to TRBD1. This CDR3 comprises 15 residues. Germline V gives CDR1 LNHDA, CDR2 SQIVND (reference sequence). V shed 5 bases and J 8 bases; nucleotides not matched to a gene: 7. CDR3 residues: CASSAWDRVDSPLHF. For the CDR3, the DNA is TGTGCCAGTAGTGCCTGGGACAGGGTGGATTCACCCCTCCACTTT.

Notes on this clone: Other nucleotide sequences in the sample specify the same CDR3. V is TRBV18 and J is TRBJ1-1, with TRBD1 as a possible D gene (6 bases). This CDR3 has 13 amino acids. From germline, CDR1 is KGHSH and CDR2 LQKENI. V dropped 6 bases and J dropped 1 base, with 9 bases sitting between them. CDR3 amino acids: CASSLDRNTEAFF. CDR3 DNA: TGTGCCAGCTCGCTGGACAGGAACACTGAAGCTTTCTTT.

This clone was counted between two and nine times. The V gene is TRBV5-6, the J gene TRBJ2-3; D might be TRBD1 or TRBD2, each matching 5 bases. In germline, CDR1 is SGHDT, CDR2 YYEEEE. With 2 bases removed from V and 2 bases from J, the gap between germline ends came to 12 bases. CDR3 size: 15 residues. The CDR3 is CASSLGFGTTDTQYF. The CDR3 coding sequence is TGTGCCAGCAGCTTAGGATTCGGGACCACAGATACGCAGTATTTT.

Of note for this clone: The same CDR3 is also encoded by other DNA sequences in this sample. The chain carries TRBV10-3 and TRBJ2-3; D possibly corresponds to TRBD1 (6 bases). This CDR3 contains 15 residues. V lost 3 bases and J lost 0, with 10 bases in between. Germline lookup yields CDR1 ENHRY and CDR2 SYGVKD. The CDR3 loop is CAISDGTPSTDTQYF. CDR3 in DNA: TGTGCCATCAGTGATGGGACACCCAGCACAGATACGCAGTATTTT.

The V call is TRBV6-5, the J call TRBJ1-2; 8 nucleotides line up with TRBD1. Looked up from germline, CDR1 is MNHEY and CDR2 is SVGAGI. J was trimmed by 5 bases and V by 4 bases; bases with no gene match: 12. The CDR3 loop spans 16 amino acids. DNA of the CDR3: TGTGCCAGCAGTTCAGACCGGACAGGGTGGGGGTATGGCTACACCTTC. Encoded protein: CASSSDRTGWGYGYTF.

This clone was seen at least ten times. This chain uses TRBV11-2 with TRBJ2-7; D perhaps matches TRBD1 (6 bases). Trimming pared 6 bases from V and 5 bases from J, leaving 14 bases between. The CDR3 is made up of 13 amino acids. The germline V gene has CDR1 SGHAT and CDR2 FQNNGV. The CDR3 sequence is CASRSLGQNEQYF. For the CDR3, the DNA is TGTGCCAGCAGATCCCTAGGACAGAACGAGCAGTACTTC.

CDR3 sequence: CASLKDRSYNEQFF. In DNA, the CDR3 is TGTGCCAGCCTGAAGGACAGGTCCTACAATGAGCAGTTCTTC. The chain joins TRBV2 to TRBJ2-1; 7 bases line up with TRBD1. The CDR3 loop spans 14 amino acids. Germline lookup yields CDR1 SNHLY and CDR2 FYNNEI. The V and J ends lost 8 bases and 1 base, in that order; junction bases with no gene match: 5.

This clone was observed at least ten times. Additional DNA sequences in this sample encode the identical CDR3. This chain links TRBV2 with TRBJ2-1; 7 bases map to TRBD1. Germline V gene sequence: CDR1 SNHLY, CDR2 FYNNEI. The CDR3 is made up of 13 amino acids. Unmatched junction bases numbered 2, after V lost 6 bases and J lost 3 bases. The CDR3 spells CASSRDSYNEQFF. CDR3 sequence (DNA): TGTGCCAGCAGCCGGGACAGCTACAATGAGCAGTTCTTC.

This clone appeared a few times. This chain links TRBV5-4 with TRBJ1-1; TRBD1 might be the D (6 bases). CDR1 SGHNT and CDR2 YYREEE come from the germline V gene (reference sequence). V shed 0 bases and J shed 1 base, with 10 bases lying between them. The CDR3 is 15 amino acids. The DNA of the CDR3 is TGTGCCAGCAGCTTGGAAACAGGGCCGAACACTGAAGCTTTCTTT. Amino acids: CASSLETGPNTEAFF. Based on the CDR3 plus reference TRBV5-4 and TRBJ1-1, the full variable domain is ETGVTQSPTHLIKTRGQQVTLRCSSQSGHNTVSWYQQALGQGPQFIFQYYREEENGRGNFPPRFSGLQFPNYSSELNVNALELDDSALYLCASSLETGPNTEAFFGQGTRLTVV.

This clone was detected a few times. This chain uses TRBV30 with TRBJ1-6; D is uncertain. V was cut by 2 bases and J by 6 bases, with 14 bases left in between. The CDR3 is 15 amino acids. Germline loops: CDR1 GTSNPN, CDR2 SVGIG (reference sequence). This chain's CDR3 is CAWSRRDLGNSPLHF. For the CDR3, the DNA is TGTGCCTGGAGTAGGAGGGATCTGGGTAATTCACCCCTCCACTTT.

This clone was observed once. The chain links TRBV7-9 to TRBJ2-7, with TRBD1 identical over 8 bases. The CDR3 spans 15 residues. After removal of 5 bases from V and 6 bases from J, the junction contained 12 bases not matched to a gene. Per germline, CDR1 SEHNR and CDR2 FQNEAQ (reference sequence). The CDR3 reads CASSDWTGKRGEQYF. For the CDR3, the DNA is TGTGCCAGCAGCGATTGGACAGGGAAGAGAGGCGAGCAGTACTTC. Using reference TRBV7-9 and TRBJ2-7 for the parts outside the CDR3, the full variable domain is DTGVSQNPRHKITKRGQNVTFRCDPISEHNRLYWYRQTLGQGPEFLTYFQNEAQLEKSRLLSDRFSAERPKGSFSTLEIQRTEQGDSAMYLCASSDWTGKRGEQYFGPGTRLTVT.

This clone has more than one count but fewer than ten. The chain couples TRBV19 to TRBJ2-4; D perhaps matches TRBD2 (5 bases). The CDR3 consists of 12 residues. The germline V gene has CDR1 LNHDA and CDR2 SQIVND (reference sequence). Trimming took 4 bases from V and 4 from J, leaving 5 bases between them. The CDR3 is CASSSGKNIQYF. Written as DNA, the CDR3 is TGTGCCAGTAGTAGCGGGAAAAACATTCAGTACTTC.

The chain combines TRBV6-6 with TRBJ2-7; TRBD1 or TRBD2 may be the D gene (5 bases each). Germline loops: CDR1 MNHNY, CDR2 SVGAGI (reference sequence). CDR3 length: 15 amino acids. The V and J ends lost 7 bases and 3 bases respectively, with 19 bases between them. CDR3 DNA: TGTGCCAGCACCGGGACCCAGGATTTAAGCTACGAGCAGTACTTC. Amino acid sequence: CASTGTQDLSYEQYF.

V is TRBV28 and J is TRBJ2-3, with 8 bases matching TRBD2. The CDR3 extends over 16 amino acids. V lost 6 bases, J lost 2 bases, and 10 bases stayed unmatched. Germline CDR1 MDHEN, CDR2 SYDVKM. The CDR3 coding sequence is TGTGCCAGCAGAAGCAGGCGGGGGGCCATCACAGATACGCAGTATTTT. Translated: CASRSRRGAITDTQYF. Drawing the rest from reference TRBV28 and TRBJ2-3, the complete variable domain is DVKVTQSSRYLVKRTGEKVFLECVQDMDHENMFWYRQDPGLGLRLIYFSYDVKMKEKGDIPEGYSVSREKKERFSLILESASTNQTSMYLCASRSRRGAITDTQYFGPGTRLTVL.

The chain combines TRBV5-1 with TRBJ1-3, with 8 bases identical to TRBD1. Germline V gene data show CDR1 as SGHRS and CDR2 as YFSETQ. V shed 4 bases, J shed 2 bases, and the junction held 2 bases outside the gene matches. CDR3 size: 14 residues. CDR3 region: CASSATGAGNTIYF. DNA for the CDR3: TGCGCCAGCAGCGCGACAGGGGCTGGAAACACCATATATTTT.

The chain joins TRBV7-6 to TRBJ2-3; D uncertain. CDR1 is SGHVS and CDR2 is FNYEAQ in the germline V gene. The ends were cut back, 3 bases at V and 4 bases at J, with 8 bases in the middle. This CDR3 is 13 amino acids long. The CDR3 protein is CASSFIGADTQYF. CDR3 bases: TGTGCCAGCAGCTTCATAGGAGCAGATACGCAGTATTTT.

The chain employs TRBV29-1 and TRBJ2-5, with TRBD2 matching over 13 bases. Germline V lookup: CDR1 SQVTM, CDR2 ANQGSEA. The CDR3 consists of 16 residues. Trimming at V came to 1 base and at J to 1 base, leaving 3 bases not matched to a gene. The CDR3 coding sequence is TGCAGCGTTGAAGGTAGGACTAGCGGGAGCCAAGAGACCCAGTACTTC. Translating it yields CSVEGRTSGSQETQYF.